The rows below give T cell receptor beta chains drawn from one sample of a study of blood T cell repertoires in COVID-19. Profiled with immunoSEQ multiplex PCR; TCRdb holds only in-frame clones, not every one. The repertoire consists of about 150,000 clones, with more than 65% occurring once and the leading ten covering 7.2%. The material sequenced was peripheral blood. These receptor sequences come from a woman between 45 and 60 years old in a cohort sampled during active or convalescent COVID-19. Each CDR3 is given with its conserved first and last residue. D genes are given only for firm matches. Not every row has a clone size; where given, it reads once, few, many or a size class.

TRBJ1-2,few,NA,TRBV5-8,TGTGCCAGCAGCTTTGGAGCCCCAAAAACCGGCTACACCTTC,CASSFGAPKTGYTF
TRBJ2-7,NA,NA,TRBV6-5,TGTGCCAGCAGTTCGCCCCTAGTGGCCTACGAGCAGTACTTC,CASSSPLVAYEQYF
TRBJ1-5,NA,TRBD1,TRBV24-1,TGTGCCACCACTAAGACAGGGACTAATCAGCCCCAGCATTTT,CATTKTGTNQPQHF
TRBJ2-3,NA,NA,TRBV7-8,TGTGCCAGCAGCCCCCTGGGGGGGCAGAGCACAGATACGCAGTATTTT,CASSPLGGQSTDTQYF
TRBJ2-7,once,NA,TRBV19,TGTGCCAGTAGTAACCGGCGACCTAATAGGGGCTCCTACGAGCAGTACTTC,CASSNRRPNRGSYEQYF
TRBJ2-5,NA,NA,TRBV10-3,TGTGCCATCAGTGATCCAGGACTGGGAGCTCGGGAGAAGACCCAGTACTTC,CAISDPGLGAREKTQYF
TRBJ2-7,NA,TRBD1,TRBV5-4,TGTGCCAGCAGCACCGGGACAGGGCCCTACGAGCAGTACTTC,CASSTGTGPYEQYF
TRBJ1-5,NA,NA,TRBV19,TGTGCCACTCTCCCGCCCGGGGTTCCCAGCAATCAGCCCCAGCATTTT,CATLPPGVPSNQPQHF
TRBJ2-3,NA,TRBD2,TRBV6-2/TRBV6-3,TGTGCCAGCAGTTACCCGGCCTGGACTAGCGGGGGGACCACAGATACGCAGTATTTT,CASSYPAWTSGGTTDTQYF
TRBJ2-5,NA,NA,TRBV5-1,TGCGCCAGCTTTCACAGACAAGAGACCCAGTACTTC,CASFHRQETQYF
TRBJ1-5,NA,NA,TRBV1,TGCACCAGCACAACGGGACAGGGGGGCCCAAGACGAGGGAATCAGCCCCAGCATTTT,CTSTTGQGGPRRGNQPQHF
TRBJ1-5,few,NA,TRBV5-1,TGCGCCAGCAGCTTGGCAGGGTTCAATCAGCCCCAGCATTTT,CASSLAGFNQPQHF
TRBJ1-1,NA,TRBD1,TRBV10-3,TGTGCCATCAGTGGGGACAGGGAGGGCACTGAAGCTTTCTTT,CAISGDREGTEAFF
TRBJ2-7,NA,NA,TRBV19,TGTGCCAGTAGTATGCGGGCTACCTCGGGGGAGCAGTACTTC,CASSMRATSGEQYF
TRBJ2-1,once,NA,TRBV5-1,TGCGCCAGCAGCTCCGGGGGGCCTAAGAATGAGCAGTTCTTC,CASSSGGPKNEQFF
TRBJ1-6,NA,TRBD1,TRBV27,TGTGCCAGCAGTTGGGACAGAGAGAATTCACCCCTCCACTTT,CASSWDRENSPLHF
TRBJ2-1,NA,TRBD2,TRBV5-1,TGCGCCAGCAGCTTGGATGGGACTAGCGGGGGGTCTTCGCAGTTCTTC,CASSLDGTSGGSSQFF
TRBJ2-1,NA,TRBD1,TRBV27,TGTGCCAGCAGTTGGGCAGGGGGCACGGATGAGCAGTTCTTC,CASSWAGGTDEQFF
TRBJ2-5,NA,TRBD2,TRBV5-1,TGCGCCAGCAGCTTGTCCCTAGCGGAAGGTCAAGAGACCCAGTACTTC,CASSLSLAEGQETQYF
TRBJ2-2,NA,NA,TRBV30,TGTGCCTGGAGAGCCGACAGGGCGGGGACCGGGGAGCTGTTTTTT,CAWRADRAGTGELFF
TRBJ1-2,NA,NA,TRBV19,TGTGCCAGTAGTAATACAGCCGGCTATGGCTACACCTTC,CASSNTAGYGYTF
TRBJ2-1,NA,TRBD2,TRBV10-2,TGCGCCAGCCATGATGGGCGGGGGACCTACAATGAGCAGTTCTTC,CASHDGRGTYNEQFF
TRBJ2-3,NA,NA,TRBV7-2,TGTGCCAGCAGCCCACAGAGGTCGGGGGCAGATACGCAGTATTTT,CASSPQRSGADTQYF
TRBJ2-7,NA,NA,TRBV7-8,TGTGCCAGCAGCCCAAGCCGGAGGGAGCAGTACTTC,CASSPSRREQYF
TRBJ2-3,NA,TRBD1,TRBV18,TGTGCCAGCTCAGCTTCCAGGGGGCGGACAGATACGCAGTATTTT,CASSASRGRTDTQYF
TRBJ1-5,NA,NA,TRBV9,TGTGCCAGCAGCGTTAATAGCAATCAGCCCCAGCATTTT,CASSVNSNQPQHF
TRBJ1-6,few,TRBD1,TRBV18,TGTGCCAGCTCACCCGCCGGGACAGAAAATAATTCACCCCTCCACTTT,CASSPAGTENNSPLHF
TRBJ1-2,NA,TRBD1,TRBV10-2,TGCGCCAGCAGTGACGGACAGGGATTTGGCTACACCTTC,CASSDGQGFGYTF
TRBJ1-1,NA,NA,TRBV7-2,TGTGCCAGCAGCTTAGCGTTATTGGGTCCGGCGACGGGTAACACTGAAGCTTTCTTT,CASSLALLGPATGNTEAFF
TRBJ2-1,NA,TRBD2,TRBV20-1,TGCAGTGCTAGTGGACTTAGGCTAGCGGGTAATGAGCAGTTCTTC,CSASGLRLAGNEQFF
TRBJ2-3,NA,TRBD1,TRBV5-5,TGTGCCAGCAGCTTGGGGGGACAGGGGGCCGGAGATACGCAGTATTTT,CASSLGGQGAGDTQYF
TRBJ2-1,once,NA,TRBV7-3,TGTGCCAGCAGTTACAGGACTAACAATGAGCAGTTCTTC,CASSYRTNNEQFF
TRBJ1-1,NA,NA,TRBV6-4,TGTGCCAGCAGTGCCACAATAAACACTGAAGCTTTCTTT,CASSATINTEAFF
TRBJ2-1,NA,NA,TRBV21-1,TGTGCCAGCAGACCCACCTTTCGACTGGCCTCCTACAATGAGCAGTTCTTC,CASRPTFRLASYNEQFF
TRBJ1-2,NA,TRBD1,TRBV19,TGTGCCAGTAGTAACGGGACAGCTAACTATGGCTACACCTTC,CASSNGTANYGYTF
TRBJ2-5,NA,TRBD2,TRBV5-1,TGCGCCAGCAGCGAACCCCCGGGACTAGCTCTATTGGAAGAGACCCAGTACTTC,CASSEPPGLALLEETQYF
TRBJ2-3,NA,TRBD2,TRBV3-1/TRBV3-2,TGTGCCAGCAGCCTTGGGGGGGCAGATACGCAGTATTTT,CASSLGGADTQYF
TRBJ2-1,NA,TRBD2,TRBV30,TGTGCCTGGAGCGAGCGGGGAAATGGCAATGAGCAGTTCTTC,CAWSERGNGNEQFF
TRBJ1-5,NA,NA,TRBV19,TGTGCCAGTAGTTTCGGCGGGAATCAGCCCCAGCATTTT,CASSFGGNQPQHF
TRBJ1-4,once,NA,TRBV5-6,TGTGCCAGCAGCTTACGGGGGGGAGGTAATGAAAAACTGTTTTTT,CASSLRGGGNEKLFF
TRBJ2-7,NA,NA,TRBV18,TGTGCCAGCTCACCCAACAGGGTTTACGAGCAGTACTTC,CASSPNRVYEQYF
TRBJ1-1,NA,NA,TRBV27,TGTGCCAGCAGTTTTCGCCCCTATATCGTGAACACTGAAGCTTTCTTT,CASSFRPYIVNTEAFF
TRBJ1-2,NA,NA,TRBV5-1,TGCGCCAGCAGCTTGGCAGGGGTCTATGGCTACACCTTC,CASSLAGVYGYTF
TRBJ2-7,NA,NA,TRBV21-1,TGTGCCAGCAGCAAACTTGGGACAGGAGGGGCCTACGAGCAGTACTTC,CASSKLGTGGAYEQYF
TRBJ2-7,NA,TRBD2,TRBV3-1/TRBV3-2,TGTGCCAGCAGCCAAGATTGGACTAGCGTCTACGAGCAGTACTTC,CASSQDWTSVYEQYF
TRBJ1-2,NA,NA,TRBV4-1,TGCGCCAGCAGCCAAGGGGACGGGGGACTACTTGACTATGGCTACACCTTC,CASSQGDGGLLDYGYTF
TRBJ1-5,NA,NA,TRBV24-1,TGTGCCACCAGTGACCGTAAAAGGGGTAGCAATCAGCCCCAGCATTTT,CATSDRKRGSNQPQHF
TRBJ2-1,NA,TRBD2,TRBV24-1,TGTGCCACCGGGACTAGCGGGGGCAGCTCCTACAATGAGCAGTTCTTC,CATGTSGGSSYNEQFF
TRBJ1-1,NA,NA,TRBV12-2,TGTGCAAGTCGCTACCGGGACAGCGCCTGGACGGGGACTGAAGCTTTCTTT,CASRYRDSAWTGTEAFF
TRBJ1-1,NA,TRBD1,TRBV30,TGTGCCTGGACCAGGGGGTGGGGTGAAGCTTTCTTT,CAWTRGWGEAFF
TRBJ2-1,NA,TRBD2,TRBV11-3,TGTGCCAGCAGCTATCGGACTAGCGAGGACAATGAGCAGTTCTTC,CASSYRTSEDNEQFF